The 20 T cell receptor beta chains below all came from one sample that was sequenced in a study of T cell changes during pregnancy in multiple sclerosis. The method was immunoSEQ multiplex PCR; TCRdb's version includes in-frame clones alone and lacks a portion of them. The table includes 40,000 to 50,000 clones, 90% detected once. The sequencing used CD8+ T cells from peripheral blood mononuclear cells, collected in the first trimester of pregnancy. The receptors originated from a female donor with multiple sclerosis, enrolled in a pregnancy study.

The chain combines TRBV4-3 with TRBJ2-1; 7 nucleotides match TRBD2. Germline values: CDR1 LGHNA, CDR2 YSLEER. There are 16 residues in the CDR3. The V gene end was trimmed by 0 bases and the J gene end by 4 bases; junction bases not matched to a gene: 6. CDR3 DNA sequence: TGCGCCAGCAGCCAAGAGGTCAGCGGGGTTTACAATGAGCAGTTCTTC. Its protein is CASSQEVSGVYNEQFF.

The chain employs TRBV7-2 and TRBJ2-1; perhaps TRBD1 as D (5 bases). V lost 6 bases, J lost 8 bases, and 17 bases lay in between. The germline gives CDR1 SGHTA, CDR2 FQGNSA. CDR3 length: 14 amino acids. The CDR3 region is CASSFLGAADEQFF. The CDR3 nucleotides read TGTGCCAGCAGTTTTTTAGGGGCGGCGGATGAGCAGTTCTTC.

The chain employs TRBV5-4 and TRBJ1-2; 10 nucleotides align to TRBD1. V shed 2 bases and J 1 base; nucleotides not matched to a gene: 8. There are 17 residues in the CDR3. The germline CDR1 and CDR2 sequences are SGHNT and YYREEE (reference sequence). This CDR3 is CASSLSDRGPINYGYTF. In DNA form, the CDR3 reads TGTGCCAGCAGCTTAAGTGACAGGGGGCCAATTAACTATGGCTACACCTTC.

J is TRBJ2-3 and V is TRBV6-1, with TRBD1 matching 7 bases. V lost 5 bases to trimming and J lost 0 bases; unmatched junction nucleotides: 5. The CDR3 extends over 15 amino acids. The V gene's germline CDR1 is MNHNS and CDR2 SASEGT. As DNA, the CDR3 is TGTGCCAGCAGTATTCCGGGACAGAGCACAGATACGCAGTATTTT. It encodes CASSIPGQSTDTQYF.

The V and J genes are TRBV2 and TRBJ1-4; 11 bases line up with TRBD1. This CDR3 region has 14 residues. Losses at the gene ends were 8 bases for V and 7 bases for J; bases not matched to a gene: 6. The germline V gene has CDR1 SNHLY and CDR2 FYNNEI. For the CDR3, the DNA is TGTGCCAGCGGGAGGGGACAGGGGGGTGAAAAACTGTTTTTT. It specifies CASGRGQGGEKLFF.

This chain joins TRBV5-1 and TRBJ2-1; 11 nucleotides agree with TRBD2. V shed 0 bases, J shed 7 bases, and the junction held 6 bases outside the gene matches. This CDR3 is 16 amino acids long. The germline V gene encodes CDR1 SGHRS and CDR2 YFSETQ. As DNA, the CDR3 is TGCGCCAGCAGCTTGGCCCTAGCGGGGGGTTGGAATGAGCAGTTCTTC. Its protein product is CASSLALAGGWNEQFF.

This CDR3 is CASSLTSGGIFDGELFF. In DNA form, the CDR3 reads TGTGCCAGCAGCTTAACTAGCGGGGGAATTTTTGACGGGGAGCTGTTTTTT. The rearrangement joins TRBV7-9 to TRBJ2-2; 11 bases match TRBD2. The germline CDR1 and CDR2 sequences are SEHNR and FQNEAQ (reference sequence). V lost 2 bases and J lost 7; bases outside the gene matches: 9. The CDR3 sequence is 17 residues long.

The CDR3 nucleotides read TGCAGCGTCACCCCGGACAGGGGGACCTATGGCTACACCTTC. Its protein is CSVTPDRGTYGYTF. V and J are TRBV29-1 and TRBJ1-2; TRBD1 matches 10 bases. Germline loops: CDR1 SQVTM, CDR2 ANQGSEA. This CDR3 comprises 14 residues. V was clipped by 6 bases and J by 4 bases; unmatched bases: 8.

The chain uses TRBV4-2 and TRBJ1-4; D is perhaps TRBD1 (6 bases). The length of the CDR3 is 16 residues. Germline V CDR1 and CDR2: LGHNA, YNFKEQ. Trimming shortened V by 0 bases and J by 8 bases, and 16 bases separated the two germline ends. Here the CDR3 reads CASSQDRHRVGEKLFF. CDR3 bases: TGTGCCAGCAGCCAAGATCGTCACAGGGTGGGAGAAAAACTGTTTTTT.

The gene calls are TRBV7-9 and TRBJ2-1, with unresolved D. The CDR3 runs to 13 residues. Trimming took 3 bases from V and 7 from J, leaving 10 bases between them. Per the germline V gene, CDR1 is SEHNR and CDR2 is FQNEAQ (reference sequence). CDR3 protein: CASSFEDRNEQFF. In nucleotides, the CDR3 is TGTGCCAGCAGCTTTGAGGATCGGAATGAGCAGTTCTTC.

The chain carries TRBV5-8 and TRBJ2-7; tentative D call: TRBD2 (7 bases). Germline V gene sequence: CDR1 SGHTS, CDR2 YDEGEE. V gave up 1 base and J gave up 5 bases, with 13 bases separating them. CDR3 length: 14 amino acids. The DNA of the CDR3 is TGTGCCAGCAGCTTGAGGGGGGGCGAGAACGAGCAGTACTTC. Translating it yields CASSLRGGENEQYF.

This rearrangement joins TRBV5-1 to TRBJ2-3, with 7 bases aligning to TRBD1. The CDR3 has 17 amino acids. Germline loops: CDR1 SGHRS, CDR2 YFSETQ. V was clipped by 4 bases and J by 0 bases; unmatched bases: 11. CDR3 residues: CASSPMTGFQSTDTQYF. In nucleotides, the CDR3 is TGCGCCAGCAGCCCCATGACAGGGTTCCAGAGCACAGATACGCAGTATTTT. Supplemented by reference TRBV5-1 and TRBJ2-3, the full variable domain reads KAGVTQTPRYLIKTRGQQVTLSCSPISGHRSVSWYQQTPGQGLQFLFEYFSETQRNKGNFPGRFSGRQFSNSRSEMNVSTLELGDSALYLCASSPMTGFQSTDTQYFGPGTRLTVL.

The rearrangement links TRBV4-1 to TRBJ2-5; perhaps TRBD1 as D (5 bases). The assigned J gene may be wrong: the sequence end matches TRBJ2-7 better. CDR1 and CDR2 (germline): MGHRA, YSYEKL. This CDR3 has 18 amino acids. In nucleotides, the CDR3 is TGCGCCAGCAGCCAAGGAGCCAGGCAAATAGGGGTCGGGTACGAGCAGTACTTC. The encoded protein is CASSQGARQIGVGYEQYF.

V and J are TRBV4-3 and TRBJ1-3; a weak D match, TRBD1 (6 bases). The V end was cut by 1 base, the J end by 0 bases, with 10 bases between. Germline CDR1 reads LGHNA; CDR2 reads YSLEER. The CDR3 consists of 16 residues. CDR3 DNA sequence: TGCGCCAGCAGCCAAGTAGGGGGTCGCTCTGGAAACACCATATATTTT. Its protein is CASSQVGGRSGNTIYF.

The rearrangement uses TRBV4-2 and TRBJ2-7; possible D gene TRBD2, 6 bases. V lost 4 bases, J lost 1 base, and 11 bases lay in between. Germline V lookup: CDR1 LGHNA, CDR2 YNFKEQ. The CDR3 length is 14 residues. CDR3 sequence (DNA): TGTGCCAGCAGCCCGGCCGGAGGGTCCTACGAGCAGTACTTC. Its protein product is CASSPAGGSYEQYF.

V is TRBV19 and J is TRBJ2-1; 7 positions agree with TRBD2. J gave up 5 bases and V 3 bases, and 7 bases lay outside the gene matches. This CDR3 is 15 amino acids long. Germline assignment: CDR1 LNHDA and CDR2 SQIVND (reference sequence). The CDR3 reads CASSILGGVNNEQFF. For the CDR3, the DNA is TGTGCCAGTAGTATTCTGGGGGGGGTAAACAATGAGCAGTTCTTC.

The gene calls are TRBV11-2 and TRBJ1-2; 7 bases align to TRBD1. Germline assignment: CDR1 SGHAT and CDR2 FQNNGV. The CDR3 loop spans 15 amino acids. J gave up 9 bases and V 1 base, and 11 bases lay outside the gene matches. The CDR3 DNA is TGTGCCAGCAGCTTAGCCCTGGACAGGTTGATCAGCTACACCTTC. This encodes CASSLALDRLISYTF.

This chain links TRBV5-4 with TRBJ2-7; 7 positions match TRBD2. The CDR3 runs to 16 residues. Germline trimming cut 0 bases from V and 4 bases from J; bases unmatched to any gene: 10. Germline CDR1 is SGHNT and CDR2 is YYREEE (reference sequence). The CDR3 DNA is TGTGCCAGCAGCTTGGAAGGCGGGAGCGTTAGGTACGAGCAGTACTTC. Its protein product is CASSLEGGSVRYEQYF.

The chain joins TRBV28 to TRBJ2-2, with D perhaps matching TRBD2 (6 bases). Trimming pared 4 bases from V and 1 base from J, leaving 13 bases between. Germline V CDR1 and CDR2: MDHEN, SYDVKM. This CDR3 spans 16 amino acids. The CDR3 DNA follows: TGTGCCAGCAGTTCCGCCTGGGAGGTGAACACCGGGGAGCTGTTTTTT. This encodes CASSSAWEVNTGELFF.

This sequence joins TRBV6-5 and TRBJ1-1, with 9 bases matching TRBD1. CDR3 length: 15 residues. V lost 4 bases and J lost 3; bases outside the gene matches: 6. Germline-derived CDR1 and CDR2 are MNHEY and SVGAGI. The CDR3 DNA reads TGTGCCAGCAGTTCAGGGACAGGGTGGGACACTGAAGCTTTCTTT. Translated: CASSSGTGWDTEAFF.